The 7 T cell receptor beta chains given below trace back to one sample, sequenced in a study of shared clonotypes between healthy human individuals. Libraries were prepared by immunoSEQ multiplex PCR; TCRdb keeps only in-frame clonotypes and omits some of them. The sample includes 450,000 to 550,000 clones, about four fifths of them seen just once. The sequencing input was PBMCs. All receptors derive from a woman aged 40-49 years in good health. Some clones in this sample may be carry-over from other donors' samples.

The rearrangement links TRBV27 to TRBJ2-3; TRBD1 aligns across 8 bases. Trimming took 8 bases from V and 2 from J; bases not matched to a gene: 9. The CDR3 is made up of 15 amino acids. In germline, CDR1 is MNHEY, CDR2 SMNVEV (reference sequence). CDR3 sequence (DNA): TGTGCCAGCCGGAGCGACAGGGGCTTCACAGATACGCAGTATTTT. It yields the protein CASRSDRGFTDTQYF.

This clone was observed many times. The chain has TRBV2 and TRBJ2-7, with 14 bases identical to TRBD2. Germline CDR1 reads SNHLY; CDR2 reads FYNNEI. Losses at the gene ends were 5 bases for V and 6 bases for J; bases not matched to a gene: 6. The CDR3 is 15 amino acids. CDR3 DNA: TGTGCCAGCAGTAGGACGGGACTAGCGGGAGTCGAGCAGTACTTC. As protein: CASSRTGLAGVEQYF.

V is TRBV9 and J is TRBJ2-3, with TRBD1 identical over 9 bases. Germline V lookup: CDR1 SGDLS, CDR2 YYNGEE. V gave up 4 bases and J gave up 4 bases; unmatched junction bases: 4. The CDR3 loop spans 14 amino acids. The CDR3 sequence is CASSSGQGSDTQYF. The DNA for the CDR3 is TGTGCCAGCAGCTCCGGACAGGGGTCAGATACGCAGTATTTT.

V usage is TRBV28 and J usage is TRBJ1-1; 12 positions match TRBD1. After removal of 3 bases from V and 4 bases from J, the junction contained 9 bases not matched to a gene. CDR3 length: 17 amino acids. Germline CDR1 and CDR2: MDHEN and SYDVKM. CDR3 in DNA: TGTGCCAGCAGTTTTTGGGACAGGGGGCGCATCGGCACTGAAGCTTTCTTT. It is translated as CASSFWDRGRIGTEAFF. Using reference TRBV28 and TRBJ1-1 for the parts outside the CDR3, the full variable domain is DVKVTQSSRYLVKRTGEKVFLECVQDMDHENMFWYRQDPGLGLRLIYFSYDVKMKEKGDIPEGYSVSREKKERFSLILESASTNQTSMYLCASSFWDRGRIGTEAFFGQGTRLTVV.

The count of this clone is one. This sequence joins TRBV7-2 and TRBJ2-1, with 7 bases that match TRBD2. The CDR3 is made up of 16 amino acids. Trimming at V came to 7 bases and at J to 4 bases, leaving 13 bases not matched to a gene. CDR1 SGHTA and CDR2 FQGNSA come from the germline V gene. The CDR3 loop is CASTPVAGGGYNEQFF. For the CDR3, the DNA is TGTGCCAGCACCCCTGTAGCTGGCGGGGGATACAATGAGCAGTTCTTC.

The V gene is TRBV28, the J gene TRBJ2-7; 8 positions agree with TRBD2. The trim removed 5 bases at V and 3 bases at J, leaving 9 bases unmatched. There are 15 residues in the CDR3. CDR1 MDHEN and CDR2 SYDVKM come from the germline V gene. DNA of the CDR3: TGTGCCAGCAGTCCTTCCCTAGCGGGTGTCTACGAGCAGTACTTC. This sequence encodes CASSPSLAGVYEQYF.

The CDR3 DNA follows: TGTGCCAGCAGCTTAAGTCTCAGAAGCTCCTACAATGAGCAGTTCTTC. Its protein is CASSLSLRSSYNEQFF. The chain has TRBV7-3 and TRBJ2-1; unclear D gene. This CDR3 contains 16 residues. V lost 1 base and J lost 0, with 10 bases in between. Germline loops: CDR1 SGHTA, CDR2 FQGTGA. Full variable domain (missing parts from reference TRBV7-3 and TRBJ2-1): GAGVSQTPSNKVTEKGKYVELRCDPISGHTALYWYRQSLGQGPEFLIYFQGTGAADDSGLPNDRFFAVRPEGSVSTLKIQRTERGDSAVYLCASSLSLRSSYNEQFFGPGTRLTVL.